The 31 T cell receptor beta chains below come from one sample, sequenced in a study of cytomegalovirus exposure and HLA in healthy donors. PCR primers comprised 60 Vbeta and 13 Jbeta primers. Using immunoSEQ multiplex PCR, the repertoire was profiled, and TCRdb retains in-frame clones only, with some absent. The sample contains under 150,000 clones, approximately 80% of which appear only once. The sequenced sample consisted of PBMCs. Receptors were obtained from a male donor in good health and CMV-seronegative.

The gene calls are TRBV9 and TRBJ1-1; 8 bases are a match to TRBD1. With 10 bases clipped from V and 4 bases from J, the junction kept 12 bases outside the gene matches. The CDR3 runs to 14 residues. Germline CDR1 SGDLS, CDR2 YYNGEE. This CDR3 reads CAVLPTGVPTEAFF. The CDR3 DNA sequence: TGTGCCGTCCTCCCGACAGGGGTCCCCACTGAAGCTTTCTTT.

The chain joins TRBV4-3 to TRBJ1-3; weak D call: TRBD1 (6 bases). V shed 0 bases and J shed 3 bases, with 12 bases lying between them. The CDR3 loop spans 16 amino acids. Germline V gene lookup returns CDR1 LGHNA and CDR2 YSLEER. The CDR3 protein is CASSQDYGGLGNTIYF. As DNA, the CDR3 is TGCGCCAGCAGCCAAGATTACGGGGGGCTTGGAAACACCATATATTTT.

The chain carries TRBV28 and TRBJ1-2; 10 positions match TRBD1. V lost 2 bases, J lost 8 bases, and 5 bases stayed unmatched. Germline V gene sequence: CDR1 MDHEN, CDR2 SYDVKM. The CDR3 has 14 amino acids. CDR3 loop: CASSLGTGAGGYTF. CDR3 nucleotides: TGTGCCAGCAGTTTAGGGACAGGGGCAGGCGGCTACACCTTC.

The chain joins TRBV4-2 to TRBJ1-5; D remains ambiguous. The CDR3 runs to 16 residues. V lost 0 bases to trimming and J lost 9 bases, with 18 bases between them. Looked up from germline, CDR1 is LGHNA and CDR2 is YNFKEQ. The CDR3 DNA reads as TGTGCCAGCAGCCAAGATCTGCAGGCTCCCCCCTCGCCCCAGCATTTT. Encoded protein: CASSQDLQAPPSPQHF.

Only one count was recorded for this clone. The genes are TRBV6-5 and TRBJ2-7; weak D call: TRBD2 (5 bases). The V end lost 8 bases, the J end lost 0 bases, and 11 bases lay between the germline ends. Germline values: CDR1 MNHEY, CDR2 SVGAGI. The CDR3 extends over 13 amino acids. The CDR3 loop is CASSPGSSYEQYF. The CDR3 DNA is TGTGCCAGCTCTCCTGGGAGCTCCTACGAGCAGTACTTC.

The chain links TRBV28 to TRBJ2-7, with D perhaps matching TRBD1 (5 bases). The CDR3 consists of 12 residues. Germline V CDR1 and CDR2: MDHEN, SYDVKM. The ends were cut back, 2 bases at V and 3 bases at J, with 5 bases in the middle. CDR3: CASSLRGYEQYF. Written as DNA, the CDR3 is TGTGCCAGCAGTTTAAGGGGCTACGAGCAGTACTTC.

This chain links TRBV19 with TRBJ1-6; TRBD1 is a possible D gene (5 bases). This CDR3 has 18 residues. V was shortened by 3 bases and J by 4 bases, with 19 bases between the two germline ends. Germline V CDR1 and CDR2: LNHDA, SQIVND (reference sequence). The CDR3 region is CASSIIEVTDLYNSPLHF. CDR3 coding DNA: TGTGCCAGTAGTATTATAGAGGTGACAGACCTTTATAATTCACCCCTCCACTTT.

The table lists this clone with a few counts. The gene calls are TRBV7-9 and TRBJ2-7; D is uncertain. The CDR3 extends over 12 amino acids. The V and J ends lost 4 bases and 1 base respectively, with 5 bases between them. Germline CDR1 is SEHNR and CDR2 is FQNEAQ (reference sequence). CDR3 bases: TGTGCCAGCAGCTCCGTTTCCTACGAGCAGTACTTC. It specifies CASSSVSYEQYF.

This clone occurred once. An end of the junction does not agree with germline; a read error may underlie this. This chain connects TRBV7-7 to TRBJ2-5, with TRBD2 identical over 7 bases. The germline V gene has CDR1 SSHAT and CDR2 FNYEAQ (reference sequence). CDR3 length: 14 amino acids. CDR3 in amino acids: CASSLSGIAETQYF. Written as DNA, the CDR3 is TGTGCTAGCAGCTTAAGCGGGATCGCGGAGACCCAGTACTTC.

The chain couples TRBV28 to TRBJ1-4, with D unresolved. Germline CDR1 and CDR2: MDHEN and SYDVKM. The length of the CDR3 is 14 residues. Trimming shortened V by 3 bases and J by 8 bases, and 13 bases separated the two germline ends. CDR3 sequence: CASSFYLGAEKLFF. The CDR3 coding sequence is TGTGCCAGCAGTTTTTATTTGGGCGCGGAAAAACTGTTTTTT.

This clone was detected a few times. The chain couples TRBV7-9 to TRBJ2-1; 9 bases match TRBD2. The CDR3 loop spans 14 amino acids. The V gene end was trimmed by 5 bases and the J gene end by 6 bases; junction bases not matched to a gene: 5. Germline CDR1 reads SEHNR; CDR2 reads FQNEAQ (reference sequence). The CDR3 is CASSPGTSSNEQFF. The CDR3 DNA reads TGTGCCAGCAGCCCAGGGACTAGCAGCAATGAGCAGTTCTTC.

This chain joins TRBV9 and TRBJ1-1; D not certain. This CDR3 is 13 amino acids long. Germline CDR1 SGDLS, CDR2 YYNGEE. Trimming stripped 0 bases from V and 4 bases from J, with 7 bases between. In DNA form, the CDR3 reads TGTGCCAGCAGCGTAGCGGCGGTCACTGAAGCTTTCTTT. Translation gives CASSVAAVTEAFF.

CDR3: CASSSYRGFGYTF. The DNA of the CDR3 is TGTGCCAGCAGCTCATACAGGGGCTTCGGCTACACCTTC. The chain couples TRBV7-2 to TRBJ1-2; 7 bases map to TRBD1. This CDR3 is 13 amino acids long. Trimming cost V 4 bases and J 8 bases; bases outside gene matches: 7. The germline gives CDR1 SGHTA, CDR2 FQGNSA.

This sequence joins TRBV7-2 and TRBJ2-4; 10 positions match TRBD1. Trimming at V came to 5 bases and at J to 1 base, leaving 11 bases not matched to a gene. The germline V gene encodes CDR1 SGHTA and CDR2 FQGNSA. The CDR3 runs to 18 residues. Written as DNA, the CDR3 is TGTGCCAGCAGCCGTCCCGGGACAGGGGACTATGCCAAAAACATTCAGTACTTC. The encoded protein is CASSRPGTGDYAKNIQYF.

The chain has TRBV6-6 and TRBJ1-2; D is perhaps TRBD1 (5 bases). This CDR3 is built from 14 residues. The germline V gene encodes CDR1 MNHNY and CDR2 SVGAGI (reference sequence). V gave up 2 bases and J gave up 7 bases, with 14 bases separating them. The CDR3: CASSYPPGGGGYTF. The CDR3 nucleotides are TGTGCCAGCAGTTACCCCCCCGGGGGGGGTGGCTACACCTTC.

The CDR3 loop is CASSPTGMHHGYTF. The DNA of the CDR3 is TGTGCCAGCAGCCCAACAGGGATGCACCATGGCTACACCTTC. The gene calls are TRBV6-5 and TRBJ1-2, with D perhaps TRBD1 (6 bases). Germline values: CDR1 MNHEY, CDR2 SVGAGI. This CDR3 has 14 amino acids. Deletions cut 6 bases from V and 6 bases from J, with 17 bases between.

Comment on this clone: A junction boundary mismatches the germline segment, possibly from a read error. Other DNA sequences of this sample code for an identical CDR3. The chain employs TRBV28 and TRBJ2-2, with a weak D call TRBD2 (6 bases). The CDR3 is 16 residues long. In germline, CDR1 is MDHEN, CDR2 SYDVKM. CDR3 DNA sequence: TGTGCCAGCAGATTATACGAGCGGGCGAACACCGGGGAGCTGTTTTTT. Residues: CASRLYERANTGELFF.

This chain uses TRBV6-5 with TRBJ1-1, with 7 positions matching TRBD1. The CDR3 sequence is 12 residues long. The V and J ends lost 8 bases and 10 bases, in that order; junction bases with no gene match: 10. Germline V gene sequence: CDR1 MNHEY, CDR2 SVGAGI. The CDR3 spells CASLQRGQTAFF. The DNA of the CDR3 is TGTGCCAGCCTACAAAGGGGACAGACAGCTTTCTTT.

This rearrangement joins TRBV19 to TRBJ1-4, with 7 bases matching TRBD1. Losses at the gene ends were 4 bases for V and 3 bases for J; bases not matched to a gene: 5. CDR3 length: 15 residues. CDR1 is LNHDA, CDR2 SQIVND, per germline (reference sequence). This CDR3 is CASSTQGLSNEKLFF. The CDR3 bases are TGTGCCAGTAGTACACAGGGGCTGTCTAATGAAAAACTGTTTTTT.

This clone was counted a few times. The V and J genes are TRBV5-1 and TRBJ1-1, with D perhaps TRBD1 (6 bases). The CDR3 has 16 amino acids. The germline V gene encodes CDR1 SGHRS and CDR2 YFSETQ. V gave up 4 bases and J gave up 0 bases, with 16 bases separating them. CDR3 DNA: TGCGCCAGCAGCCCGGGACATCAGGCCCTGAACACTGAAGCTTTCTTT. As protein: CASSPGHQALNTEAFF.

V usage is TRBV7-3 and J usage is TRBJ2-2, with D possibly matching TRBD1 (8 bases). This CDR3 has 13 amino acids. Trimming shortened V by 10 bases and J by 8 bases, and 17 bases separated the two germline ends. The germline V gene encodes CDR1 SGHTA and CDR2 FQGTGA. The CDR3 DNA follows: TGTGCCATGCGGACAGGGAGGGAAGGGGAGCTGTTTTTT. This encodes CAMRTGREGELFF. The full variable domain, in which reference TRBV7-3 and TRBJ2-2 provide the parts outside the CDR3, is GAGVSQTPSNKVTEKGKYVELRCDPISGHTALYWYRQSLGQGPEFLIYFQGTGAADDSGLPNDRFFAVRPEGSVSTLKIQRTERGDSAVYLCAMRTGREGELFFGEGSRLTVL.

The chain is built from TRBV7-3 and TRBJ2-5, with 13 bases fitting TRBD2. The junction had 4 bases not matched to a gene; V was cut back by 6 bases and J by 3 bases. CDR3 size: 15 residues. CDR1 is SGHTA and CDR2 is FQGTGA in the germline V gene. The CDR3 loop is CASSPGTSGEETQYF. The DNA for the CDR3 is TGTGCCAGCAGTCCCGGGACTAGCGGGGAAGAGACCCAGTACTTC. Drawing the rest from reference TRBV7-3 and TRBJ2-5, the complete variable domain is GAGVSQTPSNKVTEKGKYVELRCDPISGHTALYWYRQSLGQGPEFLIYFQGTGAADDSGLPNDRFFAVRPEGSVSTLKIQRTERGDSAVYLCASSPGTSGEETQYFGPGTRLLVL.

The chain's CDR3 is CASSKQGFYTEAFF. CDR3 DNA: TGTGCCAGCAGTAAACAGGGGTTCTACACTGAAGCTTTCTTT. This chain uses TRBV6-5 with TRBJ1-1, with 7 bases aligning to TRBD1. The CDR3 has 14 residues. Per the germline V gene, CDR1 is MNHEY and CDR2 is SVGAGI. The junction had 6 bases not matched to a gene; V was cut back by 5 bases and J by 3 bases.

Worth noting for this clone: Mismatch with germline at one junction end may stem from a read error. CDR3 in amino acids: CASSNQGAEQCF. The DNA of the CDR3 is TGCGCCAGCAGCAATCAGGGTGCCGAGCAGTGCTTC. This chain uses TRBV5-1 with TRBJ2-7, with a weak D call TRBD1 (5 bases). Looked up from germline, CDR1 is SGHRS and CDR2 is YFSETQ. The CDR3 is made up of 12 amino acids.

CDR3 region: CASSSRGANEKLFF. The CDR3 nucleotides read TGTGCCAGCAGCTCTAGGGGTGCTAATGAAAAACTGTTTTTT. This chain links TRBV13 with TRBJ1-4; possible D gene TRBD1, 5 bases. The germline V gene encodes CDR1 PRHDT and CDR2 FYEKMQ (reference sequence). CDR3 size: 14 residues. With 4 bases removed from V and 3 bases from J, the gap between germline ends came to 9 bases.

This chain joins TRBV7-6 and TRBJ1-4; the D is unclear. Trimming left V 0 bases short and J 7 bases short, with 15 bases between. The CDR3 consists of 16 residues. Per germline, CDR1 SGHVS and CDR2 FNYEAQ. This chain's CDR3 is CASSLAFRGQAEKLFF. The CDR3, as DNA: TGTGCCAGCAGCTTAGCGTTTCGGGGTCAGGCTGAAAAACTGTTTTTT. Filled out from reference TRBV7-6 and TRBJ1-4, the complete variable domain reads GAGVSQSPRYKVTKRGQDVALRCDPISGHVSLYWYRQALGQGPEFLTYFNYEAQQDKSGLPNDRFSAERPEGSISTLTIQRTEQRDSAMYRCASSLAFRGQAEKLFFGSGTQLSVL.

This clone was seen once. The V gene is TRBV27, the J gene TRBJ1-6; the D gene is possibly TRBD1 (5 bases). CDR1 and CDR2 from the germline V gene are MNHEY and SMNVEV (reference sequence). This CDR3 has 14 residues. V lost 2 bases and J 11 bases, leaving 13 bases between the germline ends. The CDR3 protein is CASSLAAGRTPLHF. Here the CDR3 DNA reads TGTGCCAGCAGTTTAGCTGCAGGGAGGACACCCCTCCACTTT.

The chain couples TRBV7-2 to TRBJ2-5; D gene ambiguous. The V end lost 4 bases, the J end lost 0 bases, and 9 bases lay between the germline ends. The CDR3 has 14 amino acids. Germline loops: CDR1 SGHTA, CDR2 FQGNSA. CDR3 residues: CASSSGWYQETQYF. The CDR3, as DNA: TGTGCCAGCAGCTCCGGTTGGTACCAAGAGACCCAGTACTTC.

The CDR3 reads CAIRAGSPGDTQYF. Written as DNA, the CDR3 is TGTGCCATCAGGGCGGGGAGCCCTGGAGATACGCAGTATTTT. The V gene is TRBV10-3, the J gene TRBJ2-3, with a tentative D call TRBD2 (6 bases). The CDR3 contains 14 residues. Germline values: CDR1 ENHRY, CDR2 SYGVKD. V dropped 6 bases and J dropped 5 bases, with 15 bases sitting between them.

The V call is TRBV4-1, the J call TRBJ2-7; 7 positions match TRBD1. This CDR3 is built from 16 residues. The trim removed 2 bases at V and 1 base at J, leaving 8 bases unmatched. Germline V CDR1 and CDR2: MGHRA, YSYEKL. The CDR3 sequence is CASSQLTGFVSYEQYF. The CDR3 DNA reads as TGCGCCAGCAGCCAATTGACAGGGTTCGTATCCTACGAGCAGTACTTC.

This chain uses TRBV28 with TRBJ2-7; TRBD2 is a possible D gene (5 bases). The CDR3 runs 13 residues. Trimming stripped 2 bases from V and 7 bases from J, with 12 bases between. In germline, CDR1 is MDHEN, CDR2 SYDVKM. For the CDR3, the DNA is TGTGCCAGCAGTTTAAGACTACCTGGGGAGCAGTACTTC. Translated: CASSLRLPGEQYF.